Given below is one T cell receptor (beta chain) in context. The data stem from a study of long-term antiretroviral therapy in people with HIV. Looked up from germline, CDR1 is SEHNR and CDR2 is FQNEAQ (reference sequence). CDR3 length: 19 residues. V lost 6 bases to trimming and J lost 0 bases; unmatched junction nucleotides: 14. A v3.0 immunoSEQ assay was performed at survey level. Some clones are missing from TCRdb's copy, which holds only in-frame ones; the method was immunoSEQ multiplex PCR. The table has 30,000 or so clones, approximately 72% seen once. This chain connects TRBV7-9 to TRBJ2-3; 11 positions match TRBD2. The receptor comes from a middle-aged man with HIV. The input for sequencing was unsorted PBMCs, taken 3 years after starting antiretroviral therapy. Here the CDR3 DNA reads TGTGCCAGCAGGCCCCTCCAGACTAGCGGGGCTGGTAGCACAGATACGCAGTATTTT. Translating it yields CASRPLQTSGAGSTDTQYF.